Below are 32 T cell receptor beta chains sequenced from a single sample in a study of identical twins. MiXCR, run by TCRdb on the 5' RACE reads, gives a single entry per CDR3 protein. The sample has 500,000 to 700,000 distinct CDR3 sequences, roughly 6.6% seen once. The data also belong to a second study, concerning yellow fever vaccine responses in identical twins.

Sequencing was carried out using PBMCs. The source of these receptors is a woman aged 18-35 years in good health.

This clonotype occurred a few times. The chain has TRBV12-3 or TRBV12-4 and TRBJ2-3, with a tentative D call TRBD2 (6 bases). The ends were cut back, 6 bases at V and 2 bases at J, with 15 bases in the middle. The CDR3 is made up of 15 amino acids. CDR3 region: CASRTGLTNTDTQYF. CDR3 bases: TGTGCCAGCAGAACGGGACTTACTAACACAGATACGCAGTATTTT.

This clonotype occurred many times. The chain has TRBV5-1 and TRBJ1-1; no reliable D call. Germline loops: CDR1 SGHRS, CDR2 YFSETQ. CDR3 length: 14 amino acids. V was cut by 0 bases and J by 5 bases, with 11 bases left in between. CDR3 nucleotides: TGCGCCAGCAGCTTGGCCGCGGGCTGGACTGAAGCTTTCTTT. It encodes CASSLAAGWTEAFF.

The chain links TRBV11-2 to TRBJ2-1; TRBD2 matches 7 bases. In germline, CDR1 is SGHAT, CDR2 FQNNGV. There are 17 residues in the CDR3. With 1 base clipped from V and 6 bases from J, the junction kept 12 bases outside the gene matches. The CDR3 here is CASSLGISGLKANEQFF. CDR3 bases: TGTGCCAGCAGCTTAGGGATTTCGGGACTAAAGGCCAATGAGCAGTTCTTC.

The chain uses TRBV9 and TRBJ2-7, with unresolved D. The V gene lost 0 bases and the J gene lost 3 bases, with 10 bases spanning the gap. This CDR3 contains 14 residues. Germline CDR1 reads SGDLS; CDR2 reads YYNGEE. CDR3 coding DNA: TGTGCCAGCAGCGTAGGCCCAGGCAACTACGAGCAGTACTTC. Encoded protein: CASSVGPGNYEQYF.

Only a few counts were recorded for this clonotype. The gene calls are TRBV28 and TRBJ2-7, with D perhaps TRBD1 (6 bases). Germline CDR1 reads MDHEN; CDR2 reads SYDVKM. Trimming stripped 5 bases from V and 2 bases from J, with 16 bases between. The CDR3 consists of 15 residues. The CDR3 is CASSRDQGTPYEQYF. Here the CDR3 DNA reads TGTGCCAGCAGTCGGGACCAGGGGACCCCCTACGAGCAGTACTTC.

The rearrangement links TRBV7-8 to TRBJ2-7; a possible D gene is TRBD2 (5 bases). This CDR3 has 16 residues. CDR1 and CDR2 (germline): SGHVS, FQNEAQ. Trimming left V 2 bases short and J 4 bases short, with 18 bases between. The CDR3 region is CASSLFTGVGIYEQYV. The CDR3 DNA follows: TGTGCCAGCAGCTTATTTACCGGGGTTGGGATATACGAGCAGTACGTC.

The J gene is TRBJ2-1, the V gene TRBV6-1, with D perhaps TRBD2 (6 bases). Germline V CDR1 and CDR2: MNHNS, SASEGT. This CDR3 spans 13 amino acids. V shed 7 bases and J shed 9 bases, with 16 bases lying between them. The CDR3 coding sequence is TGTGCCAGCAATGGGGGAGGCCGGAGTGAGCAGTTCTTC. Residues: CASNGGGRSEQFF.

This clonotype was seen at least ten times. The chain is built from TRBV3-1 and TRBJ1-3; maybe TRBD1 (5 bases). This CDR3 is built from 17 residues. Deletions cut 1 base from V and 0 bases from J, with 13 bases between. The germline gives CDR1 LGHDT, CDR2 YNNKEL (reference sequence). The CDR3 loop is CASSQVGPIFSGNTIYF. The CDR3 region has the DNA TGTGCCAGCAGCCAAGTGGGACCCATTTTCTCTGGAAACACCATATATTTT.

The rearrangement joins TRBV2 to TRBJ2-7; D is perhaps TRBD1 (5 bases). The V gene lost 4 bases and the J gene lost 4 bases, with 17 bases spanning the gap. The CDR3 runs 15 residues. Looked up from germline, CDR1 is SNHLY and CDR2 is FYNNEI. As DNA, the CDR3 is TGTGCCAGCAGTGGTACTTTGCGCCAGGGTTACGAGCAGTACGTC. Amino acids: CASSGTLRQGYEQYV.

In this sample, this clonotype turned up many times. The chain combines TRBV4-1 with TRBJ2-1; perhaps TRBD2 as D (6 bases). Germline V gene data show CDR1 as MGHRA and CDR2 as YSYEKL. This CDR3 is 15 amino acids long. Trimming took 1 base from V and 8 from J, leaving 15 bases between them. This CDR3 reads CASSQGGEYSDEQFF. The DNA for the CDR3 is TGCGCCAGCAGCCAAGGCGGGGAGTATTCCGATGAGCAGTTCTTC.

The chain recombines TRBV5-1 with TRBJ2-7; D gene uncertain. Per the germline V gene, CDR1 is SGHRS and CDR2 is YFSETQ. The CDR3 has 14 amino acids. Trimming stripped 1 base from V and 0 bases from J, with 8 bases between. This CDR3 is CASSLQALSYEQYF. The CDR3 coding sequence is TGCGCCAGCAGCTTGCAAGCCCTCTCCTACGAGCAGTACTTC.

This clonotype was counted at least ten times. V is TRBV5-1 and J is TRBJ2-3; D unclear. The germline V and J ends were trimmed by 5 bases and 0 bases, with 7 bases remaining between them. CDR1 SGHRS and CDR2 YFSETQ come from the germline V gene. This CDR3 comprises 13 residues. The CDR3 sequence: CASRSDSTDTQYF. DNA for the CDR3: TGCGCCAGCAGATCTGACAGCACAGATACGCAGTATTTT.

This clonotype was seen a few times. The genes are TRBV20-1 and TRBJ1-1; tentative D call: TRBD1 (5 bases). Looked up from germline, CDR1 is DFQATT and CDR2 is SNEGSKA (reference sequence). The CDR3 covers 15 residues. With 3 bases removed from V and 1 base from J, the gap between germline ends came to 15 bases. The CDR3 DNA follows: TGCAGTGCTAGGGAATTGGACACCAGGAACACTGAAGCTTTCTTT. Its translation: CSARELDTRNTEAFF.

This clonotype was detected ten times or more. V is TRBV5-1 and J is TRBJ1-2; D is unclear. The germline V gene encodes CDR1 SGHRS and CDR2 YFSETQ. The CDR3 length is 13 residues. V was pared by 0 bases and J by 5 bases, with 8 bases between. Written as DNA, the CDR3 is TGCGCCAGCAGCTTGGAGTCGGAGTATGGCTACACCTTC. Residues: CASSLESEYGYTF.

The V call is TRBV24-1, the J call TRBJ2-2; the D is unclear. V was shortened by 4 bases and J by 7 bases, with 9 bases between the two germline ends. The CDR3 has 13 amino acids. Germline V CDR1 and CDR2: KGHDR, SFDVKD. CDR3 amino acids: CATSDLTNGELFF. DNA for the CDR3: TGTGCCACCAGTGACCTTACTAACGGGGAGCTGTTTTTT.

The V and J genes are TRBV27 and TRBJ1-4, with 8 nucleotides matching TRBD1. Germline V gene data show CDR1 as MNHEY and CDR2 as SMNVEV (reference sequence). V was pared by 5 bases and J by 3 bases, with 2 bases of the junction left unmatched. This CDR3 has 14 residues. CDR3 amino acids: CASSQGASNEKLFF. Here the CDR3 DNA reads TGTGCCAGCAGTCAGGGGGCGTCTAATGAAAAACTGTTTTTT.

The sample holds many counts of this clonotype. This sequence joins TRBV12-3 or TRBV12-4 and TRBJ2-3, with 9 nucleotides matching TRBD2. The CDR3 covers 15 residues. With 2 bases clipped from V and 1 base from J, the junction kept 1 base outside the gene matches. The CDR3, as DNA: TGTGCCAGCAGTTTAAGCGGGGGGCGCACAGATACGCAGTATTTT. It codes for CASSLSGGRTDTQYF.

In its sample, this clonotype was seen a few times. The chain has TRBV7-3 and TRBJ2-3; TRBD2 might be the D (5 bases). Trimming removed 2 bases at V and 0 bases at J, with 9 bases between. CDR1 and CDR2 (germline): SGHTA, FQGTGA. CDR3 length: 15 amino acids. CDR3 DNA sequence: TGTGCCAGCAGCTTAGTTGGACTTAGCACAGATACGCAGTATTTT. Protein sequence: CASSLVGLSTDTQYF.

This clonotype was recorded a few times. The chain joins TRBV20-1 to TRBJ2-7; 7 bases fit TRBD2. The germline gives CDR1 DFQATT, CDR2 SNEGSKA (reference sequence). The CDR3 runs to 12 residues. The CDR3 sequence: CSARAGTYEQYV. The CDR3 DNA is TGCAGTGCCAGAGCGGGGACCTACGAGCAGTACGTC.

The V gene is TRBV24-1, the J gene TRBJ1-2, with 7 bases matching TRBD1. The CDR3 contains 15 residues. Unmatched junction bases numbered 8, after V lost 4 bases and J lost 4 bases. Germline values: CDR1 KGHDR, CDR2 SFDVKD. The CDR3 nucleotides read TGTGCCACCAGTGACGCCAGGGACAGTTTCTATGGCTACACCTTC. Its translation is CATSDARDSFYGYTF.

This clonotype appeared many times. The CDR3 loop reads CASSFALAGSYSTDTQYF. The CDR3 bases are TGTGCCAGCAGTTTCGCCCTAGCGGGATCCTACAGCACAGATACGCAGTATTTT. The rearrangement joins TRBV27 to TRBJ2-3; 9 nucleotides align to TRBD2. The CDR3 is 18 residues long. V shed 3 bases and J 0 bases; nucleotides not matched to a gene: 10. CDR1 and CDR2 (germline): MNHEY, SMNVEV (reference sequence).

This CDR3 is CSASYGTQYF. The CDR3 DNA follows: TGCAGTGCTAGTTATGGGACCCAGTACTTC. The V gene is TRBV20-1, the J gene TRBJ2-5; D is unclear. The V and J ends lost 3 bases and 7 bases respectively, with 6 bases between them. CDR1 and CDR2 from the germline V gene are DFQATT and SNEGSKA (reference sequence). This CDR3 contains 10 residues.

This clonotype was detected many times. The chain couples TRBV24-1 to TRBJ2-1; 7 bases are a match to TRBD2. CDR3 length: 15 residues. Per the germline V gene, CDR1 is KGHDR and CDR2 is SFDVKD. The trim removed 7 bases at V and 4 bases at J, leaving 9 bases unmatched. The CDR3 DNA is TGTGCCACCAGACCCGACGAGGGAGGGTACAATGAGCAGTTCTTC. It specifies CATRPDEGGYNEQFF.

This clonotype was observed a few times. The chain carries TRBV3-1 and TRBJ2-5; the D gene is possibly TRBD1 (5 bases). Germline V CDR1 and CDR2: LGHDT, YNNKEL (reference sequence). This CDR3 contains 18 residues. Trimming took 0 bases from V and 4 from J, leaving 21 bases between them. CDR3 DNA sequence: TGTGCCAGCAGCCAAGATAGGGGATCGATTTATTGGGGAGAGACCCAGTACTTC. This translates into CASSQDRGSIYWGETQYF.

Only a few counts were recorded for this clonotype. This sequence joins TRBV24-1 and TRBJ1-3, with D uncertain. Trimming removed 5 bases at V and 4 bases at J, with 2 bases between. The CDR3 is 11 amino acids. In germline, CDR1 is KGHDR, CDR2 SFDVKD. The CDR3 loop is CATSAGNTIYF. The CDR3 coding sequence is TGTGCCACCAGTGCCGGAAACACCATATATTTT.

This clonotype was detected a few times. The chain is built from TRBV24-1 and TRBJ2-3; D remains unclear. V was pared by 4 bases and J by 2 bases, with 6 bases between. CDR3 length: 13 residues. Per germline, CDR1 KGHDR and CDR2 SFDVKD. The CDR3 is CATSEPSTDTQYF. The DNA of the CDR3 is TGTGCCACCAGTGAGCCCTCCACAGATACGCAGTATTTT.

This clonotype was seen repeatedly, ten times or more. V is TRBV29-1 and J is TRBJ1-1; 7 bases agree with TRBD1. Germline trimming cut 4 bases from V and 11 bases from J; bases unmatched to any gene: 7. The CDR3 runs 11 residues. Germline CDR1 and CDR2: SQVTM and ANQGSEA. This CDR3 reads CSVGTGRGAFF. The CDR3 DNA sequence: TGCAGCGTTGGGACAGGCCGGGGGGCTTTCTTT.

At least ten counts were recorded for this clonotype. This rearrangement joins TRBV13 to TRBJ2-7; D remains unclear. The CDR3 is made up of 13 amino acids. The V gene lost 4 bases and the J gene lost 5 bases, with 12 bases spanning the gap. Germline assignment: CDR1 PRHDT and CDR2 FYEKMQ (reference sequence). CDR3: CASSSDGEDEQYF. The DNA of the CDR3 is TGTGCCAGCAGCTCGGACGGCGAGGACGAGCAGTACTTC.

This clonotype was seen at least ten times. This rearrangement joins TRBV12-3 or TRBV12-4 to TRBJ1-2; D not certain. This CDR3 spans 12 amino acids. V lost 0 bases, J lost 8 bases, and 7 bases lay in between. As DNA, the CDR3 is TGTGCCAGCAGTTTAGCGCAGCAAGGCTACACCTTC. It yields the protein CASSLAQQGYTF.

The chain joins TRBV4-1 to TRBJ1-4, with 8 nucleotides matching TRBD1. V lost 3 bases, J lost 0 bases, and 3 bases stayed unmatched. Germline-derived CDR1 and CDR2 are MGHRA and YSYEKL. The CDR3 has 16 residues. The CDR3: CASSQGQATTNEKLFF. Here the CDR3 DNA reads TGCGCCAGCAGCCAGGGACAGGCTACAACTAATGAAAAACTGTTTTTT.

This clonotype was counted a few times. This chain uses TRBV20-1 with TRBJ2-1, with 7 bases fitting TRBD2. The J segment lost 9 bases and the V segment lost 3 bases, leaving 8 bases of the junction unmatched. CDR1 is DFQATT, CDR2 SNEGSKA, per germline (reference sequence). The CDR3 extends over 13 amino acids. CDR3 residues: CSASRDYVFEQFF. The CDR3 DNA is TGCAGTGCTAGTCGGGACTACGTTTTTGAGCAGTTCTTC.

J is TRBJ2-5 and V is TRBV29-1, with D possibly TRBD1 on 6 matching bases. The CDR3 is 12 residues long. Germline CDR1 and CDR2: SQVTM and ANQGSEA. V lost 7 bases, J lost 4 bases, and 13 bases lay in between. The CDR3 is CSGTQGRETQYF. The CDR3 DNA reads TGCAGCGGTACACAGGGAAGAGAGACCCAGTACTTC.